A selection of T cell receptor beta chains follows, all from one sample in a study of OX40 agonist ivuxolimab in advanced cancers. The assay was immunoSEQ multiplex PCR, and TCRdb's table has in-frame clones only and misses some. The data contain roughly 70,000 clones, about 91% of them singletons. The sample here was CD4+ or CD8+ T cells sorted from blood, taken in a trial of the OX40 agonist ivuxolimab. The receptors originated from an adult with an advanced solid tumor such as melanoma, head and neck, liver or kidney cancer. CDR3s include the opening cysteine and the closing phenylalanine or tryptophan. D genes are given only for firm matches. Rows may omit the clone size; those that give it use once, few, many or a size class.

cdr3_nt	cdr3_aa	clone_size	v_call	cdr3_length	d_call	j_call
TGTGCCTGGAGTGTTCAAATTCCGGCGGGGAGTGGTAGCAATGAGCAGTTCTTC	CAWSVQIPAGSGSNEQFF	NA	TRBV30	18	NA	TRBJ2-1
TGTGCCAGCAGCCGCTTAGGGAATGAGCAGTTCTTC	CASSRLGNEQFF	once	TRBV14	12	NA	TRBJ2-1
TGTGCCAGCAGCTTATGGCAGGGGTATAGCAATCAGCCCCAGCATTTT	CASSLWQGYSNQPQHF	NA	TRBV5-6	16	NA	TRBJ1-5
TGTGCCAGCATCCCGGGACTAACTAATGAGCAGTTCTTC	CASIPGLTNEQFF	once	TRBV28	13	TRBD2	TRBJ2-1
TGCGCCAGCAGCTTGGCCTGGGCCGGGTCACCCCTCCACTTT	CASSLAWAGSPLHF	once	TRBV5-1	14	NA	TRBJ1-6
TGTGCCAGCAACCAGGGGGGCCCAATCGGGTACGAGCAGTACTTC	CASNQGGPIGYEQYF	NA	TRBV28	15	NA	TRBJ2-7
TGCGCCAGCAGCGAGGGACAGAAAAAGCGCACAGATACGCAGTATTTT	CASSEGQKKRTDTQYF	NA	TRBV5-1	16	TRBD1	TRBJ2-3
TGTGCCAGCAGCTTCACAGGAGTGAACACTGAAGCTTTCTTT	CASSFTGVNTEAFF	few	TRBV7-9	14	NA	TRBJ1-1
TGTGCCAGCAGCGTGACAACTCTTTCCACAGATACGCAGTATTTT	CASSVTTLSTDTQYF	NA	TRBV9	15	NA	TRBJ2-3
TGTGCCAGCAGCCAGGCAGATACGCAGTATTTT	CASSQADTQYF	NA	TRBV7-9	11	NA	TRBJ2-3
TGTGCCAGCAGTCTTATAGGAACAGGGGATACTGAAGCTTTCTTT	CASSLIGTGDTEAFF	NA	TRBV27	15	TRBD1	TRBJ1-1
TGTGCCAGCAGTTTATCGAGGGCAGGGAGAAGGAACACTGAAGCTTTCTTT	CASSLSRAGRRNTEAFF	NA	TRBV27	17	NA	TRBJ1-1
TGTGCCAGCAGTAAAGCGGGAGGCGGCACAGATACGCAGTATTTT	CASSKAGGGTDTQYF	NA	TRBV5-4	15	TRBD2	TRBJ2-3
TGTGCCAGCAGCAGACCTCTAGGGGTAGGGGAGCAGTTCTTC	CASSRPLGVGEQFF	NA	TRBV27	14	NA	TRBJ2-1
TGTGCCAGCAGTTTAAGGGGACAGGAAAAACTGTTTTTT	CASSLRGQEKLFF	NA	TRBV27	13	TRBD1	TRBJ1-4
TGTGCCAGCAGCTTAGAAGGCTCCAATCAGCCCCAGCATTTT	CASSLEGSNQPQHF	NA	TRBV7-7	14	NA	TRBJ1-5
TGTGCCAGCAGCCTGCCCCGGGAGAGTGAGCAGTTCTTC	CASSLPRESEQFF	NA	TRBV28	13	NA	TRBJ2-1
TGTGCCAGCAGTGAGTTGAGCGGGAAATTCACAGATACGCAGTATTTT	CASSELSGKFTDTQYF	NA	TRBV2	16	TRBD2	TRBJ2-3
TGTGCCAGCAGTTTACGGGTAGCGGGTATAGCTTACAATGAGCAGTTCTTC	CASSLRVAGIAYNEQFF	NA	TRBV27	17	TRBD2	TRBJ2-1
TGTGCCCGCCAAGAGGGGCGCTTGGAGACCCAGTACTTC	CARQEGRLETQYF	NA	TRBV30	13	NA	TRBJ2-5
TGTGCCAGCAGCTTTGGAACGGGGACTGGTGGCTACACCTTC	CASSFGTGTGGYTF	NA	TRBV7-8	14	NA	TRBJ1-2
TGTGCCGGCAGGGAGACTCAGCCCCAGCATTTT	CAGRETQPQHF	NA	TRBV9	11	NA	TRBJ1-5
TGTGCCAGCAGTCCCTCCTTCGGCAGCGGGAGGGCTAGCACAGATACGCAGTATTTT	CASSPSFGSGRASTDTQYF	NA	TRBV27	19	TRBD2	TRBJ2-3
TGTGCCAGCTCACCACGGGCAGGACAGGGAAATCCTCAGTACTTC	CASSPRAGQGNPQYF	NA	TRBV18	15	TRBD1	TRBJ2-4
TGTGCCAGCAGCTTGGGGAGACAGGGGACGTCCTATAATTCACCCCTCCACTTT	CASSLGRQGTSYNSPLHF	NA	TRBV7-9	18	TRBD1	TRBJ1-6
TGTGCCAGCAGCGGAGGGCGGCATGGAGGCACAGATACGCAGTATTTT	CASSGGRHGGTDTQYF	NA	TRBV5-4	16	NA	TRBJ2-3
TGTGCCAGCAGTTCAGGGCTACCGACAGGGAATGGCTACACCTTC	CASSSGLPTGNGYTF	NA	TRBV28	15	TRBD1	TRBJ1-2